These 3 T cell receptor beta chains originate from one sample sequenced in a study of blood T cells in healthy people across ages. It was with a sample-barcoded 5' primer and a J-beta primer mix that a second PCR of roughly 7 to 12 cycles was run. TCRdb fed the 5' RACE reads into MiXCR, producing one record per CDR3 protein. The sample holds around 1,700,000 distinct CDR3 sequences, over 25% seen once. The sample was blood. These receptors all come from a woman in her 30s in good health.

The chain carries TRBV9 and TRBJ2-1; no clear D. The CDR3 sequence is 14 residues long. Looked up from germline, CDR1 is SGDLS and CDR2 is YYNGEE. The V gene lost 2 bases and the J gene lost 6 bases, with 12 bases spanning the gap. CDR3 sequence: CASSVKPDLNEQFF. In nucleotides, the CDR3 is TGTGCCAGCAGCGTCAAGCCGGACCTCAATGAGCAGTTCTTC.

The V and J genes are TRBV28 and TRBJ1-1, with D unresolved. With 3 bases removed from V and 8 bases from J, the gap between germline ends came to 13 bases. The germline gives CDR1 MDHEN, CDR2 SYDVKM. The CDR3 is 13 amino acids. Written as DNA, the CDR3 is TGTGCCAGCAGTTTCGAAACTTGGCGGGAAGCTTTCTTT. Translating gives CASSFETWREAFF.

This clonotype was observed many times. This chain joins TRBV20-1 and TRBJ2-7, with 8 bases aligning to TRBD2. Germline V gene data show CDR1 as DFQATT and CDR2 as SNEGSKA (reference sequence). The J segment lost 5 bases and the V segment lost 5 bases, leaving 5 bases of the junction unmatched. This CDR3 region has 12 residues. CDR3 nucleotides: TGCAGTGCTTGGACGGGAGGGGACGAGCAGTACTTC. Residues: CSAWTGGDEQYF.